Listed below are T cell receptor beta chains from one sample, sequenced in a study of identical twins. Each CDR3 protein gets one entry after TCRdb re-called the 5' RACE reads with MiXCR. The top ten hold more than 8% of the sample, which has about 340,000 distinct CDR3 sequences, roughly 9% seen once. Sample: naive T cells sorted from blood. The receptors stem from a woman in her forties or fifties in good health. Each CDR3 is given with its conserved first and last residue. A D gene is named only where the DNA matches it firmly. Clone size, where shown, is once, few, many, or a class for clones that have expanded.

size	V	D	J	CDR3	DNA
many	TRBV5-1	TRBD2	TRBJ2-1	CASSLMTSAINNEQFF	TGCGCCAGCAGCTTGATGACTAGCGCGATTAACAATGAGCAGTTCTTC
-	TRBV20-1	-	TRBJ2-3	CSVGDPGTDTQYF	TGCAGTGTAGGGGACCCCGGCACAGATACGCAGTATTTT
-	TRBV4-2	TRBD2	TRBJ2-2	CASSQDASGANTGELFF	TGTGCCAGCAGCCAAGACGCTAGCGGGGCGAACACCGGGGAGCTGTTTTTT
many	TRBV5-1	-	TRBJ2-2	CASSHSSENTGELFF	TGCGCCAGCAGCCACTCTAGCGAGAACACCGGGGAGCTGTTTTTT
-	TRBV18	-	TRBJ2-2	CASSPRDLVALFF	TGTGCCAGCTCACCCCGGGACCTGGTGGCGCTGTTTTTT
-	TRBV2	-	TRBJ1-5	CASSTDGGNQPQHF	TGTGCCAGCAGTACCGACGGTGGCAATCAGCCCCAGCATTTT
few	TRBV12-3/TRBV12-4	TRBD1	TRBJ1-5	CASSKDRRNQPQHF	TGTGCCAGCAGCAAGGACAGGCGCAATCAGCCCCAGCATTTT
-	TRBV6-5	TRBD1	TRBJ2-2	CASSPDRVYTGELFF	TGTGCCAGCAGCCCTGACAGGGTCTACACCGGGGAGCTGTTTTTT
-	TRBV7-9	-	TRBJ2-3	CATTVARTDTQYF	TGTGCCACCACGGTGGCTCGCACAGATACGCAGTATTTT
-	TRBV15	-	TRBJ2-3	CATSRALAADTQYF	TGTGCCACCAGCAGAGCCCTAGCAGCAGATACGCAGTATTTT
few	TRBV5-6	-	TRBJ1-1	CASRRTEGTEAFF	TGTGCCAGCAGGAGAACGGAGGGCACTGAAGCTTTCTTT
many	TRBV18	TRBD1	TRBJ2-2	CASSGQGSTGELFF	TGTGCCAGCTCGGGACAGGGGTCCACCGGGGAGCTGTTTTTT
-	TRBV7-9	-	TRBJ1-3	CASSTTVHSGNTIYF	TGTGCCAGCAGCACGACAGTGCACTCTGGAAACACCATATATTTT
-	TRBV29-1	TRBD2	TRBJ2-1	CSVTRLAGGSYNEQFF	TGCAGCGTGACGAGACTAGCGGGAGGGTCCTACAATGAGCAGTTCTTC
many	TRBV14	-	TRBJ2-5	CASSLVWTETQYF	TGTGCCAGCAGCTTAGTGTGGACAGAGACCCAGTACTTC
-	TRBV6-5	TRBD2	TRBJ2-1	CASSTGLDYEQFF	TGTGCCAGCAGTACGGGACTAGATTATGAGCAGTTCTTC
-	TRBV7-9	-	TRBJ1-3	CASSSEGSQWDTIYF	TGTGCCAGCAGCTCGGAGGGGTCCCAGTGGGACACCATATATTTT
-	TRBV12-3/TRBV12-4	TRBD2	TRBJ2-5	CASSLWEGLYQETQYF	TGTGCCAGCAGTTTATGGGAGGGTTTGTACCAAGAGACCCAGTACTTC
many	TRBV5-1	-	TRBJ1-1	CASTPTPTGALEAFF	TGCGCCAGCACTCCTACCCCTACGGGTGCGTTGGAAGCTTTCTTT
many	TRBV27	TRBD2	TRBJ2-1	CASSSPSGQYNEQFF	TGTGCCAGCAGTTCACCTAGCGGGCAATACAATGAGCAGTTCTTC
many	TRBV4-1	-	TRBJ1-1	CASSQDGALRGVNTEAFF	TGCGCCAGCAGCCAAGATGGGGCACTCAGAGGAGTGAACACTGAAGCTTTCTTT
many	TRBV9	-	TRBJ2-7	CASSYNRDSPNSYEQYF	TGTGCCAGCAGCTATAACCGGGACTCGCCGAACTCCTACGAGCAGTACTTC
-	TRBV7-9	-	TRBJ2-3	CASSVVSSDTQYF	TGTGCCAGCAGCGTCGTAAGTTCAGATACGCAGTATTTT
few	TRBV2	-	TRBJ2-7	CASSDHRRSSYEQYF	TGTGCCAGCAGTGACCACAGGAGAAGCTCCTACGAGCAGTACTTC
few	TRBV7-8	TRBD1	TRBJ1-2	CASREGTGGLSYTF	TGTGCCAGCAGAGAAGGGACAGGGGGCTTGAGCTACACCTTC
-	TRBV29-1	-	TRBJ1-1	CSVNIRPFF	TGCAGCGTAAATATCAGGCCCTTCTTT
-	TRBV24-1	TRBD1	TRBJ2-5	CATTGEQGARWETQYF	TGTGCCACCACCGGAGAACAGGGGGCCCGGTGGGAGACCCAGTACTTC
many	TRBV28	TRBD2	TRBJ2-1	CASSLSPGLEYNEQFF	TGTGCCAGCAGTTTATCCCCCGGACTAGAGTACAATGAGCAGTTCTTC
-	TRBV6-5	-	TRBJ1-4	CASTTGRGEKLFF	TGTGCCAGCACCACTGGGAGGGGGGAAAAACTGTTTTTT
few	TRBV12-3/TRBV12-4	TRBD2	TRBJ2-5	CASSSYSGSQGGTQYF	TGTGCCAGCAGTTCCTATAGCGGGAGCCAAGGTGGGACCCAGTACTTC
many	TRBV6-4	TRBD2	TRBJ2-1	CASSVAGGRNEQFF	TGTGCCAGCAGTGTAGCGGGAGGTCGCAATGAGCAGTTCTTC
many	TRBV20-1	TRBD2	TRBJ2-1	CSARKVAGGPGREQFF	TGCAGTGCTAGGAAGGTAGCGGGGGGCCCGGGGAGGGAGCAGTTCTTC
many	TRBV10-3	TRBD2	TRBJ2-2	CAAVKERETGELFF	TGTGCCGCAGTAAAGGAGCGGGAGACCGGGGAGCTGTTTTTT
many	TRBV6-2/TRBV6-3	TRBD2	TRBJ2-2	CASSTGLAGVTGELFF	TGTGCCAGCAGTACCGGACTAGCGGGAGTCACCGGGGAGCTGTTTTTT
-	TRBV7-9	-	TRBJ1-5	CASSLGPGVEQPQHF	TGTGCCAGCAGCTTAGGACCAGGGGTGGAGCAGCCCCAGCATTTT
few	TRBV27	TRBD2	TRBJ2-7	CASAAGTSGYEQYF	TGTGCCTCCGCAGCCGGGACTAGCGGCTACGAGCAGTACTTC
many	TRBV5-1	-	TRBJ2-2	CASSLNTVTGELFF	TGCGCCAGCAGCTTGAATACGGTCACCGGGGAGCTGTTTTTT
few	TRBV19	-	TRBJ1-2	CASAGRINYGYTF	TGTGCCAGTGCGGGGCGGATTAACTATGGCTACACCTTC
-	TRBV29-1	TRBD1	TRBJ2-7	CSVVGQGGYEQYF	TGCAGCGTGGTGGGACAGGGGGGTTACGAGCAGTACTTC
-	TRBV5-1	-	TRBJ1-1	CASSLAAQGSTEAFF	TGCGCCAGCAGCTTGGCGGCACAGGGTAGCACTGAAGCTTTCTTT
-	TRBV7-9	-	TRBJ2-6	CASSFYKAGANVLTF	TGTGCCAGCAGCTTTTACAAGGCTGGGGCCAACGTCCTGACTTTC
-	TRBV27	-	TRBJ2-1	CASSFEGRLYNEQFF	TGTGCCAGCAGTTTTGAAGGGAGACTCTACAATGAGCAGTTCTTC
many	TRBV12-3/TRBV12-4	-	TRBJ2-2	CASSRFRPGELFF	TGTGCCAGCAGCCGCTTTCGGCCCGGGGAGCTGTTTTTT
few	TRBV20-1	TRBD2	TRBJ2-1	CSALAGGIYNEQFF	TGCAGTGCCCTAGCGGGAGGAATCTACAATGAGCAGTTCTTC
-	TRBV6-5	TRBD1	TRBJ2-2	CASSYGTGSTGELFF	TGTGCCAGCAGTTACGGGACAGGGTCCACCGGGGAGCTGTTTTTT
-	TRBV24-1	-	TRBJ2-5	CATSIPGGETQYF	TGTGCCACCAGCATCCCGGGTGGCGAGACCCAGTACTTC
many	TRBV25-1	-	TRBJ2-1	CASSVGAGTDKRFF	-
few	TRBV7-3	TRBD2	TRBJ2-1	CASSLRAGGEQFF	TGTGCCAGCAGCTTAAGAGCGGGAGGGGAGCAGTTCTTC
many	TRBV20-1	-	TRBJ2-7	CSARSPPGHRSYEQYF	TGCAGTGCTAGGTCCCCTCCGGGACACCGATCCTACGAGCAGTACTTC
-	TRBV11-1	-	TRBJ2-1	CASWGVSDEQFF	TGTGCCAGCTGGGGAGTTTCCGATGAGCAGTTCTTC
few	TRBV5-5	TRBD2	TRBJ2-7	CASGSRGGINEQYF	TGTGCCAGCGGCTCCCGGGGGGGAATAAACGAGCAGTACTTC
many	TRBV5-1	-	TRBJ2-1	CASSFIEGGSYNEQFF	TGCGCCAGCAGCTTCATAGAGGGGGGCTCCTACAATGAGCAGTTCTTC
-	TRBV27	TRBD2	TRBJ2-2	CASSKPGVAGVTGELFF	TGTGCCAGCAGCAAACCGGGGGTAGCGGGAGTTACCGGGGAGCTGTTTTTT
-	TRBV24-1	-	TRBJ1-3	CATSDSRQSGNTIYF	TGTGCCACCAGTGATTCCCGACAGTCTGGAAACACCATATATTTT